The entry that follows covers one T cell receptor (beta chain) sequence. Its target is unknown. This entry belongs to a study of OX40 agonist ivuxolimab in advanced cancers. TCRdb's copy holds only in-frame clones and misses some; the assay was immunoSEQ multiplex PCR. The top ten hold 24% of the sample, which has about 13,000 clones, under 90% seen once. Trimming shortened V by 6 bases and J by 0 bases, and 15 bases separated the two germline ends. Germline V gene sequence: CDR1 MNHEY, CDR2 SVGAGI. The CDR3 is 15 residues long. Study conclusions and caveats: Partly responding patients at 0.1-3.0 mg/kg showed some of the smallest clonal expansion. Fewer expanded clones were found on average in CD4+ than in CD8+ T cells. At 0.1 to 3.0 mg/kg and by week 6, CD4+ and CD8+ T cells in the blood had expanded clonally.

The receptor was derived from an adult with an advanced solid tumor such as melanoma, head and neck, liver or kidney cancer. The material sequenced was CD4+ or CD8+ T cells sorted from blood, taken in a trial of the OX40 agonist ivuxolimab. The V and J genes are TRBV6-5 and TRBJ2-7, with D hard to call. Here the CDR3 reads CASRHSVPISYEQYF. CDR3 DNA sequence: TGTGCCAGCAGACACAGCGTTCCGATCTCCTACGAGCAGTACTTC.